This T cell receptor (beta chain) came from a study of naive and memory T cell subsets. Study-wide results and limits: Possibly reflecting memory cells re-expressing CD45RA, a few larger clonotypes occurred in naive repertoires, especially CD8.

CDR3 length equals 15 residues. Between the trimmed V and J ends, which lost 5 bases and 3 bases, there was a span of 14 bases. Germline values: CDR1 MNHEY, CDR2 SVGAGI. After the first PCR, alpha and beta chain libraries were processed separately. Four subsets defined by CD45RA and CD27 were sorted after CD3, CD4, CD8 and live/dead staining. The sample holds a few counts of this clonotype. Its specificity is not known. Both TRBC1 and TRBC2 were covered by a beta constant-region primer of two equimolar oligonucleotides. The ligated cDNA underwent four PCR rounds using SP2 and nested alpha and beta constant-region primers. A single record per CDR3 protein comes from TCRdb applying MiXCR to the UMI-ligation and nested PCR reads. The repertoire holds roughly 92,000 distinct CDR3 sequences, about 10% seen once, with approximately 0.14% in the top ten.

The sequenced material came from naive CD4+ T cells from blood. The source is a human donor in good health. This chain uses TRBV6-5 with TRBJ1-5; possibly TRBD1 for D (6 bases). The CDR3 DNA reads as TGTGCCAGCAGTGAAACAGGGACGTTCAATCAGCCCCAGCATTTT. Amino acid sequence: CASSETGTFNQPQHF.